The following is a T cell receptor (beta chain) sequence with its context. The method was immunoSEQ multiplex PCR; TCRdb's version includes in-frame clones alone and lacks a portion of them. The sample has about 680,000 clones, 60% to 75% seen once; the top ten hold roughly 2%. The data belong to a study of shared clonotypes between healthy human individuals. The CDR3 length is 11 residues. Germline-derived CDR1 and CDR2 are SGHAT and FQNNGV. The ends were cut back, 7 bases at V and 9 bases at J, with 10 bases in the middle. The receptor was isolated from a woman aged 25 to 45 in good health. The sequencing input was memory CD4+ T cells sorted from blood. Subset specified: CD45RA-negative fraction. The V call is TRBV11-2, the J call TRBJ2-1; no reliable D call. For the CDR3, the DNA is TGTGCCAGCACCTTCAGAGGTGAGCAGTTCTTC. Residues: CASTFRGEQFF.